The clone carrying this T cell receptor beta chain appeared many times. These data belong to a study of patients and donors after allogeneic stem cell transplantation. In TCRdb, the RT-PCR reads were re-called with MiXCR into one record per CDR3 protein. The sample carries 390,000 or so distinct CDR3 sequences, more than 15% recorded once. CDR3 length: 15 amino acids. V lost 2 bases to trimming and J lost 1 base, with 11 bases between them. The clonotype was recovered from a human donor who was either an allogeneic HSCT recipient or a stem cell or donor lymphocyte infusion donor (not recorded which). It is not recorded whose cells these are; they may come from a transplant donor. The chain is built from TRBV12-3 or TRBV12-4 and TRBJ1-1; maybe TRBD1 (6 bases). Sequenced sample: blood, either unsorted or a sorted T cell fraction (not recorded which). In nucleotides, the CDR3 is TGTGCCAGCAGTTTATGGGGGCGGGGGAACACTGAAGCTTTCTTT. It encodes CASSLWGRGNTEAFF.